Listed here are 20 T cell receptor beta chains from one sample, sequenced in a study of cytomegalovirus exposure and HLA in healthy donors. The PCR was carried out with 60 Vbeta primers and 13 Jbeta primers. Assay used: immunoSEQ multiplex PCR; TCRdb lists only in-frame clones, some missing. This table holds under 150,000 clones, approximately 80% found once. The material sequenced was PBMCs. The source of these receptors is a male donor in good health and CMV-seronegative.

Only a few counts were recorded for this clone. The V gene is TRBV13, the J gene TRBJ2-1, with TRBD1 matching 8 bases. This CDR3 region has 14 residues. V dropped 6 bases and J dropped 4; count of bases not matched to a gene: 5. Germline lookup yields CDR1 PRHDT and CDR2 FYEKMQ (reference sequence). The CDR3 nucleotides read TGTGCCAGCAGGGGGACAGGAGTGTACAATGAGCAGTTCTTC. Its translation: CASRGTGVYNEQFF.

The chain carries TRBV7-2 and TRBJ2-5; a possible D gene is TRBD2 (6 bases). The J call may not be correct, given that the DNA end is closer to TRBJ2-7. CDR1 SGHTA and CDR2 FQGNSA come from the germline V gene. CDR3 length: 15 residues. The CDR3 bases are TGTGCCAGCAGCCCAAAGCGGGCCGGTCCTTACGAGCAGTACTTC. Translation gives CASSPKRAGPYEQYF.

The gene calls are TRBV5-7 and TRBJ1-2; 8 bases fit TRBD1. Being an ORF, TRBV5-7 has a function that is uncertain. The CDR3 extends over 16 amino acids. After removal of 0 bases from V and 6 bases from J, the junction contained 10 bases not matched to a gene. The CDR3 loop is CASSLAAVGTGDGYTF. The CDR3, as DNA: TGTGCCAGCAGCTTGGCTGCAGTCGGGACAGGAGATGGCTACACCTTC.

The rearrangement links TRBV5-1 to TRBJ2-2, with D unclear. The CDR3 has 14 residues. Trimming shortened V by 0 bases and J by 4 bases, and 7 bases separated the two germline ends. Germline CDR1 SGHRS, CDR2 YFSETQ. CDR3 amino acids: CASSLVQTTGELFF. The CDR3 DNA follows: TGCGCCAGCAGCTTGGTACAGACCACCGGGGAGCTGTTTTTT.

V is TRBV10-1 and J is TRBJ2-1, with 16 bases identical to TRBD2. V lost 6 bases and J lost 8; bases outside the gene matches: 4. This CDR3 is built from 15 residues. Germline CDR1 is WNHNN and CDR2 is SYGVQD (reference sequence). CDR3 in DNA: TGCGCCAGCAGCGCCGGGACTAGCGGGAGGGATGAGCAGTTCTTC. Translation gives CASSAGTSGRDEQFF.

This clone was seen a handful of times. The CDR3 nucleotides are TGTGCCAGCAGCTTGGCACTAGCGGGAGGGCCTCCCTACAATGAGCAGTTCTTC. The encoded protein is CASSLALAGGPPYNEQFF. The chain has TRBV5-4 and TRBJ2-1, with 13 nucleotides matching TRBD2. The CDR3 loop spans 18 amino acids. Germline V gene lookup returns CDR1 SGHNT and CDR2 YYREEE (reference sequence). Unmatched junction bases numbered 5, after V lost 0 bases and J lost 2 bases. The full variable domain, with the rest looked up from reference TRBV5-4 and TRBJ2-1, is ETGVTQSPTHLIKTRGQQVTLRCSSQSGHNTVSWYQQALGQGPQFIFQYYREEENGRGNFPPRFSGLQFPNYSSELNVNALELDDSALYLCASSLALAGGPPYNEQFFGPGTRLTVL.

The rearrangement links TRBV2 to TRBJ1-5, with D perhaps matching TRBD1 (6 bases). The germline CDR1 and CDR2 sequences are SNHLY and FYNNEI. This CDR3 contains 15 residues. V lost 6 bases, J lost 7 bases, and 19 bases lay in between. The CDR3 reads CASRWMDSRDQPQHF. CDR3 DNA sequence: TGTGCCAGCAGATGGATGGACAGTAGGGACCAGCCCCAGCATTTT.

A single count supports this clone. At one boundary the junction diverges from the germline segment, which might be a read error. The sample has other DNA sequences that encode this CDR3 too. This chain joins TRBV5-3 and TRBJ2-7; D is perhaps TRBD2 (5 bases). TRBV5-3 is an ORF, and what it does is uncertain. The CDR3 covers 15 residues. DNA of the CDR3: TGCGCCAGAAGCTTCCCGGACTTTAGCTCCTACGAGCAGTACTTC. It encodes CARSFPDFSSYEQYF.

The chain combines TRBV27 with TRBJ2-4; 11 bases are shared with TRBD2. The CDR3 runs 18 residues. Germline CDR1 and CDR2: MNHEY and SMNVEV (reference sequence). V lost 5 bases, J lost 3 bases, and 12 bases stayed unmatched. The CDR3 loop is CASSPEALAGVGKNIQYF. The CDR3 region has the DNA TGTGCCAGCAGTCCCGAGGCACTAGCGGGAGTCGGCAAAAACATTCAGTACTTC.

The J gene is TRBJ2-7, the V gene TRBV27; tentatively, D is TRBD1 (6 bases). Trimming removed 8 bases at V and 0 bases at J, with 17 bases between. This CDR3 comprises 15 residues. Germline-derived CDR1 and CDR2 are MNHEY and SMNVEV (reference sequence). The CDR3 spells CASSPRTALSYEQYF. CDR3 DNA: TGTGCCAGCTCGCCTCGGACAGCCCTCTCCTACGAGCAGTACTTC.

The chain couples TRBV5-1 to TRBJ2-7; unclear D gene. Trimming took off 2 bases at V and 1 base at J, with 7 bases between the two ends. Per germline, CDR1 SGHRS and CDR2 YFSETQ. The CDR3 sequence is 13 residues long. CDR3 in amino acids: CASSFWQSYEQYF. Here the CDR3 DNA reads TGCGCCAGCAGCTTTTGGCAGTCCTACGAGCAGTACTTC.

V usage is TRBV7-3 and J usage is TRBJ1-2, with 7 bases identical to TRBD1. CDR3 size: 18 residues. V lost 5 bases, J lost 4 bases, and 19 bases stayed unmatched. The germline V gene has CDR1 SGHTA and CDR2 FQGTGA. CDR3 sequence reads: CASSPFPPRQGTAYGYTF. CDR3 nucleotides: TGTGCCAGCAGCCCGTTCCCCCCGAGACAGGGTACTGCCTATGGCTACACCTTC.

V gene TRBV4-1 combines with J gene TRBJ2-2, with 7 bases identical to TRBD1. V lost 6 bases to trimming and J lost 4 bases; unmatched junction nucleotides: 11. The CDR3 consists of 16 residues. Germline-derived CDR1 and CDR2 are MGHRA and YSYEKL. The CDR3 coding sequence is TGCGCCAGCAGTTTAAGAGGGGGCATGGGCACCGGGGAGCTGTTTTTT. Translated: CASSLRGGMGTGELFF.

This rearrangement joins TRBV4-1 to TRBJ1-2; D might be TRBD1 (6 bases). The germline V gene encodes CDR1 MGHRA and CDR2 YSYEKL. This CDR3 spans 12 amino acids. V dropped 3 bases and J dropped 12 bases, with 14 bases sitting between them. The CDR3 DNA sequence: TGCGCCAGCAGCCACACCACAGGGCTACACACCTTC. This codes for CASSHTTGLHTF.

The chain carries TRBV7-6 and TRBJ2-5, with TRBD1 as a possible D gene (6 bases). Per germline, CDR1 SGHVS and CDR2 FNYEAQ. Trimming pared 5 bases from V and 9 bases from J, leaving 22 bases between. This CDR3 contains 15 residues. The CDR3 region has the DNA TGTGCCAGCAGCCTAGAGCGGACAGCCGCCGGGGCCCAGTACTTC. Residues: CASSLERTAAGAQYF.

The chain combines TRBV7-2 with TRBJ1-5; D is unresolved. Per the germline V gene, CDR1 is SGHTA and CDR2 is FQGNSA. This CDR3 comprises 14 residues. The germline V and J ends were trimmed by 3 bases and 4 bases, with 10 bases remaining between them. CDR3 nucleotides: TGTGCCAGCAGCTTGTCCCGAGGGAATCAGCCCCAGCATTTT. It codes for CASSLSRGNQPQHF.

The V call is TRBV7-3, the J call TRBJ1-5; 7 bases are a match to TRBD1. Germline-derived CDR1 and CDR2 are SGHTA and FQGTGA. Unmatched junction bases numbered 9, after V lost 5 bases and J lost 2 bases. The CDR3 is 16 residues long. The chain's CDR3 is CASSPTTGLGNQPQHF. The CDR3, as DNA: TGTGCCAGCAGCCCTACGACAGGGCTCGGCAATCAGCCCCAGCATTTT.

This chain links TRBV7-2 with TRBJ2-7, with 8 bases lining up with TRBD2. V trimming: 1 base; J trimming: 3 bases; junction bases outside the gene matches: 5. Germline lookup yields CDR1 SGHTA and CDR2 FQGNSA. The CDR3 is 15 amino acids. CDR3 coding DNA: TGTGCCAGCAGCTTAGATGGGACTAGTGGCTACGAGCAGTACTTC. As protein: CASSLDGTSGYEQYF. The variable domain in full, completed from reference TRBV7-2 and TRBJ2-7, reads GAGVSQSPSNKVTEKGKDVELRCDPISGHTALYWYRQSLGQGLEFLIYFQGNSAPDKSGLPSDRFSAERTGGSVSTLTIQRTQQEDSAVYLCASSLDGTSGYEQYFGPGTRLTVT.

J is TRBJ1-3 and V is TRBV7-9; 7 nucleotides align to TRBD2. The J call is uncertain, as TRBJ2-2 better fits the DNA end. The germline V gene encodes CDR1 SEHNR and CDR2 FQNEAQ (reference sequence). This CDR3 spans 15 amino acids. The CDR3 DNA reads TGTGCCAGCAGCACCCCGGGACTAAACACCGGGGAGCTGTTTTTT. Translated: CASSTPGLNTGELFF.

The chain couples TRBV7-6 to TRBJ2-7; a weak D match, TRBD2 (5 bases). This CDR3 has 14 amino acids. Trimming removed 3 bases from V and 0 bases from J, with 9 bases in between. Germline values: CDR1 SGHVS, CDR2 FNYEAQ. The CDR3 is CASSFGKYSYEQYF. CDR3 nucleotide sequence: TGTGCCAGCAGCTTCGGGAAGTACTCCTACGAGCAGTACTTC.